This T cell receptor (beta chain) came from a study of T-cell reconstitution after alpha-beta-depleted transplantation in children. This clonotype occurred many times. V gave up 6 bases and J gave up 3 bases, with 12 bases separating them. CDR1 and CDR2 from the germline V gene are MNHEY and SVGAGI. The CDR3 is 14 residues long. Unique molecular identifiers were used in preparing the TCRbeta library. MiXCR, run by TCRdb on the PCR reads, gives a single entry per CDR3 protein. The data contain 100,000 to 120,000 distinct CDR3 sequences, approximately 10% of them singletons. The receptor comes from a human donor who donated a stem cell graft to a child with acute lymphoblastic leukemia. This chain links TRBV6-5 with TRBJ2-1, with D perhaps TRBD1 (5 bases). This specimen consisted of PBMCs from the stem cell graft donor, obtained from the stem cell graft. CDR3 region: CASRLTGYYNEQFF. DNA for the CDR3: TGTGCCAGCAGGCTAACAGGATACTACAATGAGCAGTTCTTC.